The present T cell receptor (beta chain) was sequenced within a study of Ad26.COV2.S vaccination and SARS-CoV-2 variants. Study-wide findings and caveats: It was vaccine recipients, not placebo recipients, who had the higher spike-specific TCR breadth. In vaccinated individuals, spike-specific CD8+ and CD4+ T cell responses reportedly displayed substantial breadth. Responses of T cells in total may have been underestimated by the TCR breadth and depth analyses. Non-spike TCR breadth showed similarity between vaccine and placebo recipients.

The table came from immunoSEQ multiplex PCR; TCRdb's copy has only in-frame clones and leaves some out. The table includes fewer than 50,000 clones, 75% to 85% detected once. The CDR3 spans 16 residues. Germline values: CDR1 SGDLS, CDR2 YYNGEE. The V end lost 3 bases, the J end lost 10 bases, and 20 bases lay between the germline ends. In the case of this clone: Antigen unknown.

The rearrangement joins TRBV9 to TRBJ1-6, with D uncertain. This clonotype was sampled from a human donor who had recovered from COVID-19. Sequencing used peripheral blood, obtained after recovery from COVID-19. CDR3: CASSGGLTPGSSPLHF. CDR3 nucleotide sequence: TGTGCCAGCAGCGGCGGACTGACGCCGGGAAGCTCACCCCTCCACTTT.